These T cell receptor beta chains were read from a single sample in a study of blood T cell repertoires in COVID-19. Some clones are missing from TCRdb's copy, which holds only in-frame ones; the method was immunoSEQ multiplex PCR. The sample consists of 95,000 to 150,000 clones, approximately 81% of them appearing once. The source material was peripheral blood. Receptors were obtained from a man aged 40-55 years with active or convalescent COVID-19. CDR3s include the opening cysteine and the closing phenylalanine or tryptophan. The order of the fields is CDR3 DNA, CDR3 protein, clone size, D gene, V gene, J gene. The D gene is left open where the match is weak. Size is omitted from some rows. Given values are once, few, many or a class for expanded clones.

cdr3_nt: TGTGCCAGCAGTGTCTTCAGCCCGAGGTCACCCCTCCACTTT
cdr3_aa: CASSVFSPRSPLHF
clone_size: few
d_call: .
v_call: TRBV25-1
j_call: TRBJ1-6

cdr3_nt: TGTGCCAGCAGTTTATGGAGGCCGCTTCCGCGGGACAGGGGCTCCTACGAGCAGTACTTC
cdr3_aa: CASSLWRPLPRDRGSYEQYF
clone_size: .
d_call: TRBD1
v_call: TRBV27
j_call: TRBJ2-7

cdr3_nt: TGTGCCAGCTCCACCAAACGGACAGGGGCTAACACCGGGGAGCTGTTTTTT
cdr3_aa: CASSTKRTGANTGELFF
clone_size: .
d_call: TRBD1
v_call: TRBV18
j_call: TRBJ2-2

cdr3_nt: TGTGCTAGTGGTTTGGGGAGAAACGAGCAGTACTTC
cdr3_aa: CASGLGRNEQYF
clone_size: .
d_call: .
v_call: TRBV12-5
j_call: TRBJ2-7

cdr3_nt: TGCGCCAGCACCCCCGGGACAGGGGGGTACGAGCAGTACTTC
cdr3_aa: CASTPGTGGYEQYF
clone_size: .
d_call: TRBD1
v_call: TRBV5-1
j_call: TRBJ2-7

cdr3_nt: TGCGCCAGCAGCCCTACTAGCGGGGACTACAATGAGCAGTTCTTC
cdr3_aa: CASSPTSGDYNEQFF
clone_size: once
d_call: TRBD2
v_call: TRBV5-1
j_call: TRBJ2-1

cdr3_nt: TGTGCCAGCAGCGGGCTGGGGGGTGAAGCTTTCTTT
cdr3_aa: CASSGLGGEAFF
clone_size: .
d_call: .
v_call: TRBV2
j_call: TRBJ1-1

cdr3_nt: TGTGCCAGCAGCTCTACGGGATCGACTGAAGCTTTCTTT
cdr3_aa: CASSSTGSTEAFF
clone_size: .
d_call: .
v_call: TRBV13
j_call: TRBJ1-1

cdr3_nt: TGTGCCAGCAGAGAGCAGGTGTTTGGCTACACCTTC
cdr3_aa: CASREQVFGYTF
clone_size: .
d_call: .
v_call: TRBV6-5
j_call: TRBJ1-2

cdr3_nt: TGTGCCAGTAGTATGGGACAGTCTAACTATGGCTACACCTTC
cdr3_aa: CASSMGQSNYGYTF
clone_size: .
d_call: TRBD1
v_call: TRBV19
j_call: TRBJ1-2

cdr3_nt: TGTGCCAGCTCACCACCCCTAGCGGACAATGAGCAGTTCTTC
cdr3_aa: CASSPPLADNEQFF
clone_size: .
d_call: TRBD2
v_call: TRBV18
j_call: TRBJ2-1

cdr3_nt: TGTGCCAGCAGCCAGGACAGGCATGGCTACACCTTC
cdr3_aa: CASSQDRHGYTF
clone_size: few
d_call: TRBD1
v_call: TRBV6-2/TRBV6-3
j_call: TRBJ1-2

cdr3_nt: TGTGCCAGCAGCCAACACAGGGGTGGGACCTACAATGAGCAGTTCTTC
cdr3_aa: CASSQHRGGTYNEQFF
clone_size: .
d_call: TRBD1
v_call: TRBV14
j_call: TRBJ2-1

cdr3_nt: TGTGCCAGCAGTACATTTCCGGGACAGGGAATGAATGAGCAGTTCTTC
cdr3_aa: CASSTFPGQGMNEQFF
clone_size: .
d_call: TRBD1
v_call: TRBV28
j_call: TRBJ2-1

cdr3_nt: TGTGCCAGCAGTGAATACGGGACAGGGGGTGAAAAACTGTTTTTT
cdr3_aa: CASSEYGTGGEKLFF
clone_size: .
d_call: TRBD1
v_call: TRBV25-1
j_call: TRBJ1-4

cdr3_nt: TGTGCCCGGGCCAGCGGGGAAGAGACCCAGTACTTC
cdr3_aa: CARASGEETQYF
clone_size: once
d_call: TRBD2
v_call: TRBV30
j_call: TRBJ2-5

cdr3_nt: TGTGCCAGCAGCCCACTTGGCACAGATACGCAGTATTTT
cdr3_aa: CASSPLGTDTQYF
clone_size: few
d_call: .
v_call: TRBV7-9
j_call: TRBJ2-3

cdr3_nt: TGTGCCAGCAGCCCTAGCGGGGGTAGCTCCTACAATGAGCAGTTCTTC
cdr3_aa: CASSPSGGSSYNEQFF
clone_size: .
d_call: TRBD2
v_call: TRBV7-3
j_call: TRBJ2-1

cdr3_nt: TGTGCCAGCAGTTTATGGGTCGGGGGGGCGGACACCGGGGAGCTGTTTTTT
cdr3_aa: CASSLWVGGADTGELFF
clone_size: .
d_call: TRBD2
v_call: TRBV28
j_call: TRBJ2-2

cdr3_nt: TGTGCCAGTACCCTCACAGGGGGCGGTGAGCAGTTCTTC
cdr3_aa: CASTLTGGGEQFF
clone_size: .
d_call: TRBD1
v_call: TRBV19
j_call: TRBJ2-1

cdr3_nt: TGTGCCAGCAGTTTACAGGGATTGACCTACGAGCAGTACTTC
cdr3_aa: CASSLQGLTYEQYF
clone_size: .
d_call: .
v_call: TRBV28
j_call: TRBJ2-7

cdr3_nt: TGCGCCAGCAGCTTGGAACAGCGGGGCTACAATGAGCAGTTCTTC
cdr3_aa: CASSLEQRGYNEQFF
clone_size: .
d_call: TRBD2
v_call: TRBV5-1
j_call: TRBJ2-1

cdr3_nt: TGTGCCAGCACTCACAGGTTTTTGGATGGCTACACCTTC
cdr3_aa: CASTHRFLDGYTF
clone_size: few
d_call: .
v_call: TRBV6-5
j_call: TRBJ1-2

cdr3_nt: TGTGCCAGCTCACTCGGACAGGACTATGGCTACACCTTC
cdr3_aa: CASSLGQDYGYTF
clone_size: once
d_call: TRBD1
v_call: TRBV18
j_call: TRBJ1-2

cdr3_nt: TGTGCCAGCTCTAAAACTTTCAGGGGGGACGAGCAGTACTTC
cdr3_aa: CASSKTFRGDEQYF
clone_size: few
d_call: .
v_call: TRBV27
j_call: TRBJ2-7

cdr3_nt: TGTGCCTCCGGGGGGGGGACAAAGATTAGCTCCTACAATGAGCAGTTCTTC
cdr3_aa: CASGGGTKISSYNEQFF
clone_size: .
d_call: TRBD2
v_call: TRBV11-2
j_call: TRBJ2-1

cdr3_nt: TGTGCCAGTAGTATCGGTTCGGGTAACTATGGCTACACCTTC
cdr3_aa: CASSIGSGNYGYTF
clone_size: .
d_call: .
v_call: TRBV19
j_call: TRBJ1-2